The next 18 T cell receptor beta chains were all read from a single sample in a study of T cell repertoires in cytomegalovirus infection. These receptors have no known antigen. Using its own MiXCR run on the reads, TCRdb lists one record per CDR3 protein. The table records about 570,000 distinct CDR3 sequences, almost 40% of them present only once. The material was cultured PBMCs, obtained from culture after CMV antigen stimulation. The receptors were sampled from a human donor in good health (CMV status not recorded). Some clones in this sample may be carry-over from other donors' samples.

The chain recombines TRBV20-1 with TRBJ2-1, with 11 bases lining up with TRBD2. The CDR3 has 16 amino acids. Unmatched junction bases numbered 6, after V lost 1 base and J lost 4 bases. The germline V gene encodes CDR1 DFQATT and CDR2 SNEGSKA (reference sequence). CDR3 loop: CSARGSTSGSYNEQFF. The DNA for the CDR3 is TGCAGTGCTAGAGGTTCCACTAGCGGGAGTTACAATGAGCAGTTCTTC.

The chain recombines TRBV7-8 with TRBJ1-2; 10 nucleotides align to TRBD1. Per the germline V gene, CDR1 is SGHVS and CDR2 is FQNEAQ. The ends lost 1 base at V and 8 bases at J; junction bases unmatched: 1. The CDR3 length is 13 residues. CDR3 loop: CASSLGTGGGYTF. The CDR3 DNA reads TGTGCCAGCAGCTTAGGGACAGGGGGAGGCTACACCTTC.

This clonotype was found a few times. The chain joins TRBV11-2 to TRBJ1-1, with a possible D match to TRBD1 (5 bases). The V and J ends lost 2 bases and 0 bases respectively, with 13 bases between them. Germline CDR1 and CDR2: SGHAT and FQNNGV. The CDR3 is 16 amino acids. CDR3 amino acids: CASSLLDRQLNTEAFF. In DNA form, the CDR3 reads TGTGCCAGCAGCTTATTGGACCGACAGTTGAACACTGAAGCTTTCTTT.

The V and J genes are TRBV2 and TRBJ1-1, with TRBD1 matching 7 bases. The CDR3 length is 13 residues. V shed 7 bases and J 11 bases; nucleotides not matched to a gene: 13. Germline loops: CDR1 SNHLY, CDR2 FYNNEI. This chain's CDR3 is CASTFRLGQPAFF. DNA for the CDR3: TGTGCCAGCACCTTCCGACTGGGACAGCCTGCTTTCTTT.

This clonotype was seen more than once but under ten times. The chain carries TRBV5-4 and TRBJ2-3; D remains ambiguous. The CDR3 consists of 15 residues. Trimming removed 2 bases at V and 1 base at J, with 11 bases between. The germline V gene encodes CDR1 SGHNT and CDR2 YYREEE (reference sequence). The CDR3 DNA follows: TGTGCCAGCAGCTTATTACAGTGGGGCACAGATACGCAGTATTTT. It yields the protein CASSLLQWGTDTQYF.

This clonotype showed up just a few times. The J gene is TRBJ1-1, the V gene TRBV7-6; D is unresolved. V dropped 5 bases and J dropped 1 base, with 8 bases sitting between them. The germline V gene has CDR1 SGHVS and CDR2 FNYEAQ. The CDR3 extends over 13 amino acids. CDR3 amino acids: CASSQTKNTEAFF. For the CDR3, the DNA is TGTGCCAGCAGCCAAACTAAGAACACTGAAGCTTTCTTT.

This clonotype was seen only a few times. The chain is built from TRBV12-3 or TRBV12-4 and TRBJ1-5; D not certain. The CDR3 length is 13 residues. Deletions cut 6 bases from V and 7 bases from J, with 13 bases between. In DNA form, the CDR3 reads TGTGCCAGCAGACGTGAGGGAAGGCAGCCCCAGCATTTT. Protein product: CASRREGRQPQHF.

The chain joins TRBV7-2 to TRBJ2-7; TRBD1 agrees at 12 bases. Looked up from germline, CDR1 is SGHTA and CDR2 is FQGNSA. After removal of 5 bases from V and 3 bases from J, the junction contained 5 bases not matched to a gene. This CDR3 region has 15 residues. The CDR3 bases are TGTGCCAGCAGCCCCCGGGACAGGGGGCTCTACGAGCAGTACTTC. Protein product: CASSPRDRGLYEQYF.

This clonotype was found a few times. V and J are TRBV28 and TRBJ2-3, with D possibly matching TRBD2 (6 bases). Trimming stripped 2 bases from V and 2 bases from J, with 11 bases between. The CDR3 sequence is 15 residues long. Germline V CDR1 and CDR2: MDHEN, SYDVKM. The CDR3 spells CASSLPSELTDTQYF. CDR3 in DNA: TGTGCCAGCAGTTTACCTAGCGAGCTCACAGATACGCAGTATTTT.

This clonotype was found a few times. The V call is TRBV7-2, the J call TRBJ1-1; TRBD1 is a possible D gene (6 bases). CDR1 is SGHTA and CDR2 is FQGNSA in the germline V gene. V was pared by 4 bases and J by 4 bases, with 16 bases between. The CDR3 runs 15 residues. The CDR3 spells CASSSLPGVSTEAFF. The CDR3 DNA follows: TGTGCCAGCAGCTCACTTCCAGGGGTTAGCACTGAAGCTTTCTTT.

In the case of this clonotype: An end of the junction does not agree with germline; a read error may underlie this. The chain's CDR3 is CASSQPTGAGYTF. The CDR3 coding sequence is TGTGCCAGCAGCCAACCGACAGGGGCTGGCTACACCTTC. The chain employs TRBV4-1 and TRBJ1-2; TRBD1 matches 8 bases. Germline V CDR1 and CDR2: MGHRA, YSYEKL. The CDR3 has 13 amino acids.

This rearrangement joins TRBV7-2 to TRBJ2-5, with 8 positions matching TRBD1. V gave up 2 bases and J gave up 4 bases; unmatched junction bases: 3. CDR1 and CDR2 from the germline V gene are SGHTA and FQGNSA. The CDR3 covers 14 residues. CDR3 sequence: CASSLRQGLETQYF. The CDR3 coding sequence is TGTGCCAGCAGCTTAAGACAGGGGTTAGAGACCCAGTACTTC.

Details on this clonotype: The CDR3 does not close with the conserved phenylalanine or tryptophan, likely indicating a read error. This chain uses TRBV7-2 with TRBJ2-7; 9 bases agree with TRBD2. V was clipped by 0 bases and J by 4 bases; unmatched bases: 4. The CDR3 runs to 15 residues. Per the germline V gene, CDR1 is SGHTA and CDR2 is FQGNSA. The CDR3 DNA sequence: TGTGCCAGCAGCTTAGCCCCAGCGGGAGGATACGAGCAGTACTTA. Translating gives CASSLAPAGGYEQYL.

The chain recombines TRBV28 with TRBJ1-4, with 7 bases fitting TRBD1. J gave up 0 bases and V 2 bases, and 9 bases lay outside the gene matches. CDR3 size: 18 residues. Germline V CDR1 and CDR2: MDHEN, SYDVKM. CDR3 sequence reads: CASSLIDRVITTNEKLFF. For the CDR3, the DNA is TGTGCCAGCAGTTTAATCGACAGGGTTATCACAACTAATGAAAAACTGTTTTTT. The variable domain in full, with the rest retrieved from reference TRBV28 and TRBJ1-4, is DVKVTQSSRYLVKRTGEKVFLECVQDMDHENMFWYRQDPGLGLRLIYFSYDVKMKEKGDIPEGYSVSREKKERFSLILESASTNQTSMYLCASSLIDRVITTNEKLFFGSGTQLSVL.

This clonotype was counted ten times or more. The V gene is TRBV7-6, the J gene TRBJ1-2, with 7 bases that match TRBD1. Germline CDR1 reads SGHVS; CDR2 reads FNYEAQ. The CDR3 totals 14 residues. The V and J ends lost 3 bases and 3 bases, in that order; junction bases with no gene match: 4. CDR3 in amino acids: CASSFLTGDYGYTF. CDR3 DNA: TGTGCCAGCAGCTTTCTCACAGGGGACTATGGCTACACCTTC.

This clonotype turned up a few times. The chain carries TRBV7-6 and TRBJ2-1; 10 positions agree with TRBD2. From germline, CDR1 is SGHVS and CDR2 FNYEAQ. The CDR3 runs to 18 residues. The ends lost 5 bases at V and 0 bases at J; junction bases unmatched: 10. In nucleotides, the CDR3 is TGTGCCAGCAGCCTACTAGCGGGGAGGATTAGCTCCTACAATGAGCAGTTCTTC. This encodes CASSLLAGRISSYNEQFF.

The V gene is TRBV28, the J gene TRBJ2-7, with D perhaps matching TRBD2 (5 bases). Germline V CDR1 and CDR2: MDHEN, SYDVKM. The ends were cut back, 8 bases at V and 7 bases at J, with 21 bases in the middle. The CDR3 spans 14 residues. Here the CDR3 reads CASLEAGELGEQYF. The CDR3 DNA is TGTGCCAGCCTTGAAGCCGGGGAACTGGGGGAGCAGTACTTC.

This chain connects TRBV11-2 to TRBJ2-3; weak D call: TRBD2 (6 bases). CDR1 and CDR2 from the germline V gene are SGHAT and FQNNGV. This CDR3 has 14 amino acids. The V and J ends lost 6 bases and 6 bases respectively, with 16 bases between them. For the CDR3, the DNA is TGTGCCAGCAGGATCAGACTAGTCTCGGATACGCAGTATTTT. Translated: CASRIRLVSDTQYF.